This TCR beta chain was sequenced for a study of shared clonotypes between healthy human individuals. Study observations and caveats: Clonotype sharing among donors was expected to depend on sequencing depth.

Data came from immunoSEQ multiplex PCR; TCRdb stores just in-frame clones and leaves some out. This table holds a few million clones, under 95% found once. Comments on this clone: The antigen is unknown.

Trimming removed 1 base at V and 0 bases at J, with 8 bases between. The germline gives CDR1 SNHLY, CDR2 FYNNEI. CDR3 length: 15 amino acids. The TCR sequence derives from a man younger than 35 in good health. Some clones in this sample may be carry-over from other donors' samples. The chain couples TRBV2 to TRBJ2-3; D is possibly TRBD2 (6 bases). Material for sequencing was naive CD4+ T cells from PBMCs. Subset of the sample: CD45RA+ positively selected. The CDR3 protein is CASSEVGLSTDTQYF. In DNA, the CDR3 is TGTGCCAGCAGTGAAGTAGGACTAAGCACAGATACGCAGTATTTT.